This T cell receptor (beta chain) was identified during a study of naive CD8 T cells in extremely preterm neonates. Broader study findings: Preterm CDR3s were shorter than older groups', with fewer N additions and less trimming.

A word on this clone: Its antigen remains unidentified.

This CDR3 comprises 18 residues. V dropped 0 bases and J dropped 2 bases, with 16 bases sitting between them. CDR1 is MGHRA and CDR2 is YSYEKL in the germline V gene. Only in-frame clones appear in the TCRdb table, and some are missing; sequencing was by immunoSEQ multiplex PCR. The repertoire includes about 5,900 clones, around 98% of them detected once, and roughly 1.2% sits in the top ten. The chain carries TRBV4-1 and TRBJ2-2, with D perhaps matching TRBD1 (6 bases). What was sequenced was naive CD8+ T cells from blood. This sequence originates from a human donor in good health. The CDR3 spells CASSQDPQGRTNTGELFF. The CDR3 region has the DNA TGCGCCAGCAGCCAAGACCCGCAGGGGCGGACAAACACCGGGGAGCTGTTTTTT.